The rows below give T cell receptor beta chains drawn from one sample of a study of shared clonotypes between healthy human individuals. Produced via immunoSEQ multiplex PCR; TCRdb's table is partial and in-frame only. The table records 2 million to 2.5 million clones, just over 90% of them present only once. The sample comprised naive CD4+ T cells from PBMCs. The receptor set was obtained from a man aged 18 to 29 in good health. Some clones in this sample may be carry-over from other donors' samples. Each CDR3 is given with its conserved first and last residue. D genes are given only for firm matches. Size values are once, few and many counts, or a class for expanded clones, and some rows have none.

D gene: NA
J gene: TRBJ2-5
V gene: TRBV11-1
clone size: NA
CDR3 protein: CASSLDPPGETQYF
CDR3 DNA: TGTGCCAGCAGCTTAGATCCCCCTGGGGAGACCCAGTACTTC

D gene: NA
J gene: TRBJ2-2
V gene: TRBV28
clone size: NA
CDR3 protein: CASSLHQNTGELFF
CDR3 DNA: TGTGCCAGCAGTTTACACCAGAACACCGGGGAGCTGTTTTTT

D gene: NA
J gene: TRBJ1-5
V gene: TRBV7-6
clone size: NA
CDR3 protein: CASSLVGGNQPQHF
CDR3 DNA: TGTGCCAGCAGCTTGGTAGGGGGGAATCAGCCCCAGCATTTT

D gene: NA
J gene: TRBJ1-1
V gene: TRBV5-1
clone size: NA
CDR3 protein: CASSLFWGGNTEAFF
CDR3 DNA: TGCGCCAGCAGCTTGTTTTGGGGAGGGAACACTGAAGCTTTCTTT

D gene: TRBD1
J gene: TRBJ1-2
V gene: TRBV5-1
clone size: NA
CDR3 protein: CASSLKPGQGYGYTF
CDR3 DNA: TGCGCCAGCAGCTTGAAACCGGGACAGGGTTATGGCTACACCTTC

D gene: NA
J gene: TRBJ2-7
V gene: TRBV19
clone size: once
CDR3 protein: CASSLHRGAYEQYF
CDR3 DNA: TGTGCCAGTAGCCTCCACAGAGGGGCCTACGAGCAGTACTTC

D gene: NA
J gene: TRBJ1-4
V gene: TRBV7-9
clone size: few
CDR3 protein: CASSFATGNEKLFF
CDR3 DNA: TGTGCCAGCAGCTTCGCCACTGGGAATGAAAAACTGTTTTTT

D gene: NA
J gene: TRBJ1-4
V gene: TRBV6-1
clone size: once
CDR3 protein: CASRYIEKLFF
CDR3 DNA: TGTGCCAGCAGGTATATCGAAAAACTGTTTTTT

D gene: NA
J gene: TRBJ2-2
V gene: TRBV27
clone size: NA
CDR3 protein: CASSPWVETGWDTGELFF
CDR3 DNA: TGTGCCAGCAGTCCATGGGTTGAAACAGGGTGGGACACCGGGGAGCTGTTTTTT

D gene: TRBD1
J gene: TRBJ1-1
V gene: TRBV5-1
clone size: NA
CDR3 protein: CASSPPGQGSTEAFF
CDR3 DNA: TGCGCCAGCAGCCCTCCGGGACAGGGGTCCACTGAAGCTTTCTTT

D gene: TRBD2
J gene: TRBJ2-1
V gene: TRBV30
clone size: NA
CDR3 protein: CAWSEGLAGAGVFF
CDR3 DNA: TGTGCCTGGAGTGAGGGACTAGCGGGAGCGGGGGTGTTCTTC

D gene: NA
J gene: TRBJ2-7
V gene: TRBV9
clone size: NA
CDR3 protein: CASSVGDGSYEQYF
CDR3 DNA: TGTGCCAGCAGCGTAGGGGACGGGTCGTACGAGCAGTACTTC

D gene: TRBD2
J gene: TRBJ2-2
V gene: TRBV18
clone size: NA
CDR3 protein: CASSTRETNTGELFF
CDR3 DNA: TGTGCCAGCTCAACGCGGGAGACGAACACCGGGGAGCTGTTTTTT

D gene: TRBD2
J gene: TRBJ2-2
V gene: TRBV25-1
clone size: NA
CDR3 protein: CASSENTWTSQNTGELFF
CDR3 DNA: TGTGCCAGCAGTGAAAACACCTGGACTAGCCAGAACACCGGGGAGCTGTTTTTT

D gene: TRBD2
J gene: TRBJ2-1
V gene: TRBV7-3
clone size: once
CDR3 protein: CASSLTGSGREEFF
CDR3 DNA: TGTGCCAGCAGCTTAACAGGTAGCGGGAGGGAAGAGTTCTTC

D gene: TRBD1
J gene: TRBJ2-2
V gene: TRBV5-4
clone size: NA
CDR3 protein: CASSSADRATGELFF
CDR3 DNA: TGTGCCAGCAGCTCGGCGGACAGGGCCACCGGGGAGCTGTTTTTT

D gene: NA
J gene: TRBJ2-2
V gene: TRBV19
clone size: once
CDR3 protein: CASSIGTRYTGELFF
CDR3 DNA: TGTGCCAGTAGTATAGGGACGCGTTACACCGGGGAGCTGTTTTTT

D gene: NA
J gene: TRBJ2-2
V gene: TRBV5-1
clone size: NA
CDR3 protein: CASSLMLSTEGTGELFF
CDR3 DNA: TGCGCCAGCAGCTTGATGCTAAGTACGGAAGGCACCGGGGAGCTGTTTTTT

D gene: TRBD2
J gene: TRBJ2-7
V gene: TRBV7-9
clone size: NA
CDR3 protein: CASSLEAGGVYEQYF
CDR3 DNA: TGTGCCAGCAGCTTAGAGGCGGGAGGTGTCTACGAGCAGTACTTC

D gene: TRBD1
J gene: TRBJ1-1
V gene: TRBV10-3
clone size: NA
CDR3 protein: CATTPRAGGNGNTEAFF
CDR3 DNA: TGTGCCACCACCCCCCGTGCAGGGGGCAACGGGAACACTGAAGCTTTCTTT

D gene: TRBD1
J gene: TRBJ2-7
V gene: TRBV28
clone size: NA
CDR3 protein: CASSSHRGQGSYEQYF
CDR3 DNA: TGTGCCAGCAGTTCTCACAGGGGGCAAGGCTCCTACGAGCAGTACTTC

D gene: NA
J gene: TRBJ1-4
V gene: TRBV10-3
clone size: NA
CDR3 protein: CATRGDDEKLFF
CDR3 DNA: TGTGCCACCCGGGGGGATGATGAAAAACTGTTTTTT

D gene: NA
J gene: TRBJ1-4
V gene: TRBV30
clone size: NA
CDR3 protein: CAWSPSRTEINEKLFF
CDR3 DNA: TGTGCCTGGAGTCCATCACGGACCGAGATAAATGAAAAACTGTTTTTT

D gene: NA
J gene: TRBJ1-1
V gene: TRBV5-8
clone size: NA
CDR3 protein: CASRYGTLNTEAFF
CDR3 DNA: TGTGCCAGCAGATACGGGACCTTGAACACTGAAGCTTTCTTT

D gene: NA
J gene: TRBJ2-3
V gene: TRBV18
clone size: once
CDR3 protein: CASSNRATSTDTQYF
CDR3 DNA: TGTGCCAGCTCAAACCGGGCCACCAGCACAGATACGCAGTATTTT

D gene: NA
J gene: TRBJ2-7
V gene: TRBV2
clone size: NA
CDR3 protein: CASRRDRPTYEQYF
CDR3 DNA: TGTGCCAGCCGCCGGGACCGGCCAACCTACGAGCAGTACTTC

D gene: NA
J gene: TRBJ1-3
V gene: TRBV5-8
clone size: NA
CDR3 protein: CASSWQGGSGNTIYF
CDR3 DNA: TGTGCCAGCAGCTGGCAGGGCGGCTCTGGAAACACCATATATTTT

D gene: NA
J gene: TRBJ1-3
V gene: TRBV7-6
clone size: NA
CDR3 protein: CASSFGQNSNTIYF
CDR3 DNA: TGTGCCAGCAGCTTTGGACAGAATTCCAACACCATATATTTT

D gene: NA
J gene: TRBJ2-7
V gene: TRBV9
clone size: NA
CDR3 protein: CASSVGSRGMPYEQYF
CDR3 DNA: TGTGCCAGCAGCGTGGGGTCGCGGGGTATGCCCTACGAGCAGTACTTC

D gene: NA
J gene: TRBJ1-1
V gene: TRBV5-4
clone size: NA
CDR3 protein: CASSSPGQGGTEAFF
CDR3 DNA: TGTGCCAGCAGCTCTCCCGGGCAGGGTGGAACTGAAGCTTTCTTT

D gene: NA
J gene: TRBJ2-2
V gene: TRBV5-1
clone size: NA
CDR3 protein: CASSLGTAEDTGELFF
CDR3 DNA: TGCGCCAGCAGCTTAGGGACGGCTGAGGACACCGGGGAGCTGTTTTTT

D gene: TRBD1
J gene: TRBJ1-3
V gene: TRBV15
clone size: NA
CDR3 protein: CATSWDRAGNTIYF
CDR3 DNA: TGTGCCACCAGTTGGGACAGGGCTGGAAACACCATATATTTT

D gene: NA
J gene: TRBJ1-1
V gene: TRBV25-1
clone size: NA
CDR3 protein: CASSEYSSGIGAEAFF
CDR3 DNA: TGTGCCAGCAGTGAATATAGTTCAGGGATCGGGGCTGAAGCTTTCTTT

D gene: TRBD2
J gene: TRBJ2-2
V gene: TRBV18
clone size: NA
CDR3 protein: CASSPPGRSNTGELFF
CDR3 DNA: TGTGCCAGCTCACCACCCGGGAGGTCGAACACCGGGGAGCTGTTTTTT

D gene: TRBD2
J gene: TRBJ2-1
V gene: TRBV6-1
clone size: NA
CDR3 protein: CASGTTSYNEQFF
CDR3 DNA: TGTGCCAGCGGGACTACCTCCTACAATGAGCAGTTCTTC

D gene: TRBD1
J gene: TRBJ2-3
V gene: TRBV15
clone size: NA
CDR3 protein: CATSVGTGVTTDTQYF
CDR3 DNA: TGTGCCACCAGCGTCGGGACAGGGGTTACCACAGATACGCAGTATTTT

D gene: TRBD2
J gene: TRBJ2-1
V gene: TRBV2
clone size: once
CDR3 protein: CASSPGGYNEQFF
CDR3 DNA: TGTGCCAGCTCCCCGGGGGGTTACAATGAGCAGTTCTTC

D gene: TRBD2
J gene: TRBJ2-3
V gene: TRBV5-1
clone size: NA
CDR3 protein: CASSLRTSPSDTQYF
CDR3 DNA: TGCGCCAGCAGCTTAAGGACTAGCCCTTCAGATACGCAGTATTTT

D gene: TRBD2
J gene: TRBJ2-1
V gene: TRBV7-9
clone size: NA
CDR3 protein: CASSFAGVPNEQFF
CDR3 DNA: TGTGCCAGCAGCTTCGCGGGAGTCCCCAATGAGCAGTTCTTC

D gene: NA
J gene: TRBJ1-1
V gene: TRBV18
clone size: once
CDR3 protein: CASSPLPSKAHAMNTEAFF
CDR3 DNA: TGTGCCAGCTCACCCTTACCCTCAAAGGCCCATGCGATGAACACTGAAGCTTTCTTT

D gene: NA
J gene: TRBJ2-7
V gene: TRBV10-3
clone size: NA
CDR3 protein: CAISAAGVTAYEQYF
CDR3 DNA: TGTGCCATCAGTGCCGCAGGGGTCACCGCCTACGAGCAGTACTTC

D gene: TRBD2
J gene: TRBJ2-3
V gene: TRBV28
clone size: NA
CDR3 protein: CASRPFLGTSGRGDTQYF
CDR3 DNA: TGTGCCAGCAGACCGTTTCTTGGGACTAGCGGGAGGGGTGATACGCAGTATTTT

D gene: TRBD2
J gene: TRBJ2-3
V gene: TRBV18
clone size: NA
CDR3 protein: CASSPSLLAEITDTQYF
CDR3 DNA: TGTGCCAGCTCACCAAGCCTGCTAGCGGAAATCACAGATACGCAGTATTTT